The 12 T cell receptor beta chains reported below all come from one sample, sequenced in a study of molecular identifiers for immune sequencing clone quantification. TCRdb recomputed calls from the PCR reads with MiXCR, one row per CDR3 protein. The sample includes hundreds of thousands of distinct CDR3 sequences, nearly 20% seen only once; the top ten take approximately 0.9%. Sequenced material: naive CD8+ T cells from blood, with Jurkat cell RNA spiked in. The subset is: FACS-sorted CD8+CD4-CCR7+CD45RA+ naive T cells. The source of these receptors is a human donor in good health. Some libraries in this study had Jurkat cell RNA spiked in.

This clonotype was counted at least ten times. Compared with germline, one end of the junction differs, possibly owing to a read error. This chain links TRBV7-7 with TRBJ1-1, with D perhaps TRBD1 (6 bases). This CDR3 is built from 17 residues. Per the germline V gene, CDR1 is SSHAT and CDR2 is FNYEAQ (reference sequence). The CDR3 reads CASSLEGVRDGDTEAFF. CDR3 nucleotide sequence: TGTGCTAGCAGCTTAGAGGGGGTCCGGGACGGTGACACTGAAGCTTTCTTT. Full variable domain (missing parts from reference TRBV7-7 and TRBJ1-1): GAGVSQSPRYKVTKRGQDVTLRCDPISSHATLYWYQQALGQGPEFLTYFNYEAQPDKSGLPSDRFSAERPEGSISTLTIQRTEQRDSAMYRCASSLEGVRDGDTEAFFGQGTRLTVV.

The genes are TRBV12-3 or TRBV12-4 and TRBJ2-7; TRBD1 agrees at 10 bases. This CDR3 region has 14 residues. The V and J ends lost 7 bases and 5 bases, in that order; junction bases with no gene match: 8. The CDR3 spells CASNGDRGCHEQYF. CDR3 in DNA: TGTGCCAGCAACGGGGACAGGGGTTGCCACGAGCAGTACTTC.

As for this clonotype: A clone one base away is much larger, so this may be a read error. V gene TRBV7-9 combines with J gene TRBJ2-2, with D maybe TRBD2 (6 bases). CDR1 and CDR2 from the germline V gene are SEHNR and FQNEAQ (reference sequence). CDR3 length: 13 amino acids. The CDR3 bases are TGTGCCGGCAGCATGACTAGTCCCGGGGAGCTGTTTTTT. Translating it yields CAGSMTSPGELFF.

This clonotype came up many times. This sequence joins TRBV28 and TRBJ2-7; 7 bases line up with TRBD2. CDR1 MDHEN and CDR2 SYDVKM come from the germline V gene. CDR3 length equals 14 residues. The ends lost 6 bases at V and 3 bases at J; junction bases unmatched: 8. CDR3 protein: CASSPQRGGYEQYF. The CDR3 DNA reads as TGTGCCAGCAGCCCCCAGCGCGGGGGCTACGAGCAGTACTTC. Full variable domain (remainder filled in from reference TRBV28 and TRBJ2-7): DVKVTQSSRYLVKRTGEKVFLECVQDMDHENMFWYRQDPGLGLRLIYFSYDVKMKEKGDIPEGYSVSREKKERFSLILESASTNQTSMYLCASSPQRGGYEQYFGPGTRLTVT.

This clonotype was counted at least ten times. The rearrangement links TRBV3-1 to TRBJ2-5; the D is unclear. CDR1 is LGHDT, CDR2 YNNKEL, per germline (reference sequence). Trimming cost V 8 bases and J 0 bases, with 10 bases left between them. The CDR3 sequence is 13 residues long. CDR3 residues: CASRYLDQETQYF. CDR3 sequence (DNA): TGTGCCAGCCGCTACCTCGACCAAGAGACCCAGTACTTC.

This chain connects TRBV5-6 to TRBJ1-1; the D is unclear. Trimming stripped 3 bases from V and 4 bases from J, with 19 bases between. Germline V gene data show CDR1 as SGHDT and CDR2 as YYEEEE. The CDR3 length is 16 residues. This CDR3 reads CASSSKHWEESTEAFF. The DNA of the CDR3 is TGTGCCAGCAGCTCGAAGCACTGGGAGGAGAGCACTGAAGCTTTCTTT.

This clonotype came up many times. The gene calls are TRBV20-1 and TRBJ1-5, with 9 bases that match TRBD1. V shed 0 bases, J shed 3 bases, and the junction held 6 bases outside the gene matches. Germline CDR1 reads DFQATT; CDR2 reads SNEGSKA (reference sequence). This CDR3 has 16 amino acids. CDR3 DNA: TGCAGTGCTAGAGATCATGACAGGGGGTACAATCAGCCCCAGCATTTT. Encoded protein: CSARDHDRGYNQPQHF.

Ten or more counts support this clonotype. This rearrangement joins TRBV4-1 to TRBJ2-7, with 8 bases matching TRBD1. Germline loops: CDR1 MGHRA, CDR2 YSYEKL. The length of the CDR3 is 14 residues. Trimming at V came to 3 bases and at J to 3 bases, leaving 4 bases not matched to a gene. The CDR3 nucleotides read TGCGCCAGCAGCCAGGACAGGGATGTCTACGAGCAGTACTTC. This gives the protein CASSQDRDVYEQYF.

This clonotype has only a few counts. As DNA, the CDR3 is TGTGCCAGCAGTTCAAGCGGGGGGAGGAACAATGAGCAGTTCTTC. This encodes CASSSSGGRNNEQFF. V and J are TRBV6-6 and TRBJ2-1; 9 bases fit TRBD2. CDR1 MNHNY and CDR2 SVGAGI come from the germline V gene (reference sequence). The ends lost 4 bases at V and 5 bases at J; junction bases unmatched: 6. The CDR3 spans 15 residues.

A word on this clonotype: This sequence may be a read error, since a much larger clone differs from it by one base. This chain joins TRBV5-1 and TRBJ2-2; 9 bases map to TRBD1. The CDR3 sequence is 15 residues long. Germline CDR1 is SGHRS and CDR2 is YFSETQ. The CDR3 sequence is CASSFWTGVSGELLF. The CDR3 DNA follows: TGCGCCAGCAGCTTTTGGACAGGGGTCTCCGGGGAGCTGCTTTTT.

This clonotype was counted many times. V and J are TRBV5-1 and TRBJ2-1; a possible D gene is TRBD1 (6 bases). The ends were cut back, 4 bases at V and 8 bases at J, with 19 bases in the middle. This CDR3 region has 15 residues. Germline V gives CDR1 SGHRS, CDR2 YFSETQ. The CDR3 bases are TGCGCCAGCAGCCAACCGACAGGTTCGTTCGATGAGCAGTTCTTC. Encoded protein: CASSQPTGSFDEQFF.

This clonotype has ten or more counts. V usage is TRBV7-2 and J usage is TRBJ2-7, with 11 bases fitting TRBD1. CDR1 and CDR2 from the germline V gene are SGHTA and FQGNSA. With 0 bases clipped from V and 2 bases from J, the junction kept 6 bases outside the gene matches. CDR3 length: 17 amino acids. In DNA form, the CDR3 reads TGTGCCAGCAGCTTAGCCTTACCGGGACAGGGGGCCTACGAGCAGTACTTC. This gives the protein CASSLALPGQGAYEQYF.